The 20 T cell receptor beta chains given below trace back to one sample, sequenced in a study of blood T cells in healthy people across ages. Combining a sample-barcoded 5' primer with a J-beta primer mix, a second PCR ran for roughly 7 to 11 cycles. In TCRdb, the 5' RACE reads were re-called with MiXCR into one record per CDR3 protein. The sample contains 1.5 million to 1.9 million distinct CDR3 sequences, roughly two fifths of which appear only once. Sample: blood. These receptors originate from a woman aged 18-29 years in good health.

This clonotype has ten or more counts. The chain carries TRBV20-1 and TRBJ2-7; no definite D call. There are 13 residues in the CDR3. Germline assignment: CDR1 DFQATT and CDR2 SNEGSKA (reference sequence). The V and J ends lost 5 bases and 3 bases respectively, with 14 bases between them. CDR3 nucleotide sequence: TGCAGTGCTTTTTACCCTCTAATCTACGAGCAGTACTTC. This sequence encodes CSAFYPLIYEQYF.

This chain links TRBV27 with TRBJ2-1; TRBD2 agrees at 14 bases. CDR1 and CDR2 (germline): MNHEY, SMNVEV (reference sequence). The CDR3 extends over 16 amino acids. After removal of 4 bases from V and 6 bases from J, the junction contained 5 bases not matched to a gene. CDR3 region: CASSSGTSGSCNEQFF. CDR3 in DNA: TGTGCCAGCAGTTCAGGGACTAGCGGGAGTTGCAATGAGCAGTTCTTC.

The rearrangement uses TRBV6-5 and TRBJ2-5; D remains unclear. Germline V gene lookup returns CDR1 MNHEY and CDR2 SVGAGI. V was shortened by 4 bases and J by 5 bases, with 8 bases between the two germline ends. The CDR3 contains 12 residues. This CDR3 reads CASSSNRETQYF. The CDR3 bases are TGTGCCAGCAGTTCGAACCGGGAGACCCAGTACTTC.

The chain uses TRBV2 and TRBJ2-2; TRBD2 agrees at 9 bases. V gave up 2 bases and J gave up 6 bases; unmatched junction bases: 7. Germline values: CDR1 SNHLY, CDR2 FYNNEI. The length of the CDR3 is 16 residues. The DNA of the CDR3 is TGTGCCAGCAGTGAAATGGCTAGCGGGGTTGCCGGGGAGCTGTTTTTT. Translation: CASSEMASGVAGELFF.

This chain joins TRBV20-1 and TRBJ2-1, with D tentatively TRBD1 (6 bases). The germline gives CDR1 DFQATT, CDR2 SNEGSKA (reference sequence). This CDR3 is 14 amino acids long. V was shortened by 8 bases and J by 8 bases, with 22 bases between the two germline ends. In DNA form, the CDR3 reads TGCAGTCCGAACCCTCCGGCAGGGGCCCATGAGCAGTTCTTC. It codes for CSPNPPAGAHEQFF.

The genes are TRBV20-1 and TRBJ1-5; D call uncertain. CDR1 and CDR2 from the germline V gene are DFQATT and SNEGSKA (reference sequence). Trimming cost V 3 bases and J 1 base, with 13 bases left between them. The length of the CDR3 is 15 residues. CDR3 in DNA: TGCAGTGCTAGGGACCGGCGGGTGAGCAATCAGCCCCAGCATTTT. Translating it yields CSARDRRVSNQPQHF.

This clonotype was seen only a few times. The chain has TRBV7-2 and TRBJ2-7; D is ambiguous. Trimming took 0 bases from V and 3 from J, leaving 15 bases between them. Germline V gives CDR1 SGHTA, CDR2 FQGNSA. This CDR3 comprises 16 residues. CDR3 amino acids: CASSLARRASNYEQYF. CDR3 coding DNA: TGTGCCAGCAGCTTAGCTCGTCGAGCGTCTAACTACGAGCAGTACTTC.

The chain uses TRBV5-4 and TRBJ1-4; tentatively, D is TRBD1 (6 bases). Per germline, CDR1 SGHNT and CDR2 YYREEE (reference sequence). CDR3 length: 14 amino acids. Trimming removed 2 bases from V and 7 bases from J, with 12 bases in between. The CDR3 DNA follows: TGTGCCAGCAGCTTACCGGGGGCGGGTGAAAAACTGTTTTTT. This gives the protein CASSLPGAGEKLFF.

This clonotype was found a few times. The chain employs TRBV29-1 and TRBJ1-2, with D perhaps TRBD1 (6 bases). The CDR3 contains 13 residues. The germline V and J ends were trimmed by 6 bases and 5 bases, with 16 bases remaining between them. Germline CDR1 is SQVTM and CDR2 is ANQGSEA. CDR3 DNA sequence: TGCAGCGTAAGACCAGGGGAGGTGTATGGCTACACCTTC. Protein: CSVRPGEVYGYTF. Looking up the rest from reference TRBV29-1 and TRBJ1-2 gives the full variable domain: SAVISQKPSRDICQRGTSLTIQCQVDSQVTMMFWYRQQPGQSLTLIATANQGSEATYESGFVIDKFPISRPNLTFSTLTVSNMSPEDSSIYLCSVRPGEVYGYTFGSGTRLTVV.

This clonotype was seen a handful of times. The rearrangement uses TRBV12-3 or TRBV12-4 and TRBJ2-3, with D hard to call. This CDR3 region has 15 residues. The V end was cut by 5 bases, the J end by 2 bases, with 14 bases between. Here the CDR3 DNA reads TGTGCCAGCAGTCCCGACTTATGGGACACAGATACGCAGTATTTT. It yields the protein CASSPDLWDTDTQYF.

The CDR3 bases are TGTGCCAGCAGACCCCTGCAAACAGGGGGGATGAACACTGAAGCTTTCTTT. Its translation is CASRPLQTGGMNTEAFF. V and J are TRBV6-6 and TRBJ1-1; 8 bases fit TRBD1. Losses at the gene ends were 6 bases for V and 0 bases for J; bases not matched to a gene: 12. The germline V gene has CDR1 MNHNY and CDR2 SVGAGI (reference sequence). The CDR3 contains 17 residues.

As for this clonotype: This clone may be a read error of a much larger clone one base away. This chain links TRBV18 with TRBJ2-7, with D possibly matching TRBD1 (6 bases). Trimming took off 6 bases at V and 7 bases at J, with 16 bases between the two ends. There are 13 residues in the CDR3. The germline V gene encodes CDR1 KGHSH and CDR2 LQKENI. The CDR3 loop reads CASSPDRYNEQYF. CDR3 nucleotides: TGTGCCAGCTCTCCTGACAGGTACAATGAGCAGTACTTC.

The CDR3 DNA sequence: TGTGCCAGCAGCTGGCCGGGACAGAGGAGGCCCTTTAACGAGCAGTACTTC. This sequence encodes CASSWPGQRRPFNEQYF. The gene calls are TRBV7-9 and TRBJ2-7; 7 bases fit TRBD1. The CDR3 consists of 17 residues. V was pared by 4 bases and J by 5 bases, with 17 bases of the junction left unmatched. From germline, CDR1 is SEHNR and CDR2 FQNEAQ (reference sequence).

The chain combines TRBV7-2 with TRBJ2-1, with D hard to call. The germline CDR1 and CDR2 sequences are SGHTA and FQGNSA. CDR3 length: 15 amino acids. The germline V and J ends were trimmed by 1 base and 3 bases, with 10 bases remaining between them. CDR3 DNA sequence: TGTGCCAGCAGCTTAGATGCCCAAATCTACAATGAGCAGTTCTTC. Amino acids: CASSLDAQIYNEQFF.

This clonotype has a single count. The J gene is TRBJ2-3, the V gene TRBV9, with 11 bases fitting TRBD2. The ends lost 4 bases at V and 5 bases at J; junction bases unmatched: 6. Germline V gene lookup returns CDR1 SGDLS and CDR2 YYNGEE. The CDR3 has 15 amino acids. The CDR3 sequence is CASSPGLAGLDTQYF. The CDR3 bases are TGTGCCAGCAGCCCTGGACTAGCGGGTTTAGATACGCAGTATTTT.

This clonotype has just a few counts. J is TRBJ2-7 and V is TRBV10-3; 7 bases match TRBD1. Germline lookup yields CDR1 ENHRY and CDR2 SYGVKD. Trimming at V came to 6 bases and at J to 0 bases, leaving 5 bases not matched to a gene. The CDR3 has 14 amino acids. CDR3 coding DNA: TGTGCCATCAGAGGGACAGACCGCTCCTACGAGCAGTACTTC. Amino acids: CAIRGTDRSYEQYF.

The rearrangement uses TRBV11-2 and TRBJ2-3; D unresolved. The V and J ends lost 4 bases and 2 bases respectively, with 7 bases between them. This CDR3 spans 13 amino acids. Germline CDR1 is SGHAT and CDR2 is FQNNGV. The CDR3 sequence is CASSSIPTDTQYF. In nucleotides, the CDR3 is TGTGCCAGCAGCTCCATCCCCACAGATACGCAGTATTTT.

This clonotype showed up just a few times. This rearrangement joins TRBV21-1 to TRBJ2-7; the D call of TRBD1 is as the table states it, not checked on the DNA. The end of the DNA is better explained by TRBJ2-4, so the J call may be wrong. TRBV21-1 is a documented pseudogene. The CDR3 runs 16 residues. CDR3 sequence reads: CASSRHRGAAKNIQYF. In nucleotides, the CDR3 is TGTGCCAGCAGCCGCCACAGGGGTGCTGCCAAAAACATTCAGTACTTC.

This clonotype turned up a few times. The chain couples TRBV29-1 to TRBJ1-1; 7 bases agree with TRBD1. Per germline, CDR1 SQVTM and CDR2 ANQGSEA. The ends lost 6 bases at V and 1 base at J; junction bases unmatched: 2. This CDR3 is built from 12 residues. The CDR3 coding sequence is TGCAGCGTCCGACAGGGGAACACTGAAGCTTTCTTT. Protein sequence: CSVRQGNTEAFF.

The genes are TRBV29-1 and TRBJ1-1; D unclear. The CDR3 extends over 11 amino acids. Trimming cost V 7 bases and J 7 bases, with 13 bases left between them. The V gene's germline CDR1 is SQVTM and CDR2 ANQGSEA. Here the CDR3 DNA reads TGCAGCGGTGCCCCAGCAGATGAAGCTTTCTTT. It yields the protein CSGAPADEAFF.